The 5 T cell receptor beta chains below all came from one sample that was sequenced in a study of blood T cell repertoires in COVID-19. TCRdb's copy holds only in-frame clones and misses some; the assay was immunoSEQ multiplex PCR. The sample contains 150,000 or so clones, approximately 82% of which appear only once. Sequences were obtained from PBMCs or T cells enriched from blood (not recorded which). The receptors shown here come from a woman aged 50 to 60 who had recovered from COVID-19.

This chain uses TRBV21-1 with TRBJ1-6; the table names TRBD1, a call not compared with the DNA. TRBV21-1 is shown as a pseudogene. The CDR3 consists of 15 residues. CDR3 region: CASSKGRGYNSPLHF. In DNA form, the CDR3 reads TGTGCCAGCAGCAAAGGCAGGGGGTATAATTCACCCCTCCACTTT.

The rearrangement uses TRBV11-3 and TRBJ2-3; D is undetermined. Trimming cost V 3 bases and J 1 base, with 5 bases left between them. The CDR3 runs 13 residues. Germline CDR1 is SGHNT and CDR2 is YENEEA. The DNA of the CDR3 is TGTGCCAGCAGCTTTACGGGCACAGATACGCAGTATTTT. This sequence encodes CASSFTGTDTQYF.

The genes are TRBV5-1 and TRBJ1-1; no clear D gene. V lost 2 bases and J 0 bases, leaving 8 bases between the germline ends. Germline-derived CDR1 and CDR2 are SGHRS and YFSETQ. The CDR3 extends over 14 amino acids. The CDR3 reads CASSFQAMNTEAFF. CDR3 bases: TGCGCCAGCAGCTTTCAGGCCATGAACACTGAAGCTTTCTTT.

The chain combines TRBV5-1 with TRBJ2-6; possible D gene TRBD1, 5 bases. With 1 base removed from V and 2 bases from J, the gap between germline ends came to 10 bases. The germline V gene encodes CDR1 SGHRS and CDR2 YFSETQ. The CDR3 has 16 residues. The CDR3 DNA reads as TGCGCCAGCAGCTTGTTGCTGGGGCCTGGGGCCAACGTCCTGACTTTC. This codes for CASSLLLGPGANVLTF.

V usage is TRBV21-1 and J usage is TRBJ1-5. TRBV21-1 is a pseudogene locus. The length of the CDR3 is 17 residues. The CDR3 nucleotides read TGTGCCAGCAGCCATAAAAAGGGCGGGGCAGATTATCAGCCCCAGCATTTT. Its protein is CASSHKKGGADYQPQHF.